Detailed here is one TCR beta chain. The antigen remains unidentified. A junction end diverges from the germline sequence, so it may reflect a read error. This CDR3 contains 14 residues. Germline V gene data show CDR1 as LNHDA and CDR2 as SQIVND (reference sequence). Researchers sorted naive CD8 T cells as cells that were CD8+CD4-CCR7+CD45RA+. This specimen belongs to a study of molecular identifiers for immune sequencing clone quantification. Study-wide findings and caveats: Jurkat TCR RNA spiked in from one cell reportedly remained identifiable amid approximately 970,000 naive cells. For effector cells, clones above 20 RNA copies held over 99% of molecules; for naive cells, under 1%.

MiXCR, run by TCRdb on the PCR reads, gives a single entry per CDR3 protein. Here the sample spans hundreds of thousands of distinct CDR3 sequences, about 21% being singletons. The sequence was collected from a human donor in good health. Some libraries in this study had Jurkat cell RNA spiked in. Sequencing used naive CD8+ T cells from blood, with Jurkat cell RNA spiked in. As for subset: FACS-sorted CD8+CD4-CCR7+CD45RA+ naive T cells. This chain links TRBV19 with TRBJ2-2; TRBD2 matches at 7 bases. CDR3 loop: CASSIGSGTGGLFF. DNA for the CDR3: TGTGCCAGTAGTATAGGGAGCGGGACCGGGGGGCTGTTTTTT.